This TCR beta chain derives from a study of STAT5B mutations in CD4+ large granular lymphocyte leukemia. This CDR3 is 17 amino acids long. The V and J ends lost 1 base and 7 bases respectively, with 20 bases between them. In germline, CDR1 is SGHVS, CDR2 FQNEAQ. Libraries were prepared by immunoSEQ multiplex PCR; TCRdb keeps only in-frame clonotypes and omits some of them. The repertoire holds fewer than 40,000 clones, with more than 65% as singletons. The rearrangement joins TRBV7-8 to TRBJ1-5; no clear D gene. The sequence was collected from a human donor in good health. Material: CD4+ T cells from blood buffy coats. In DNA, the CDR3 is TGTGCCAGCAGCTTAGGAGTTGGGCGGGCCCTCCGGCAGCCCCAGCATTTT. Amino acids: CASSLGVGRALRQPQHF.